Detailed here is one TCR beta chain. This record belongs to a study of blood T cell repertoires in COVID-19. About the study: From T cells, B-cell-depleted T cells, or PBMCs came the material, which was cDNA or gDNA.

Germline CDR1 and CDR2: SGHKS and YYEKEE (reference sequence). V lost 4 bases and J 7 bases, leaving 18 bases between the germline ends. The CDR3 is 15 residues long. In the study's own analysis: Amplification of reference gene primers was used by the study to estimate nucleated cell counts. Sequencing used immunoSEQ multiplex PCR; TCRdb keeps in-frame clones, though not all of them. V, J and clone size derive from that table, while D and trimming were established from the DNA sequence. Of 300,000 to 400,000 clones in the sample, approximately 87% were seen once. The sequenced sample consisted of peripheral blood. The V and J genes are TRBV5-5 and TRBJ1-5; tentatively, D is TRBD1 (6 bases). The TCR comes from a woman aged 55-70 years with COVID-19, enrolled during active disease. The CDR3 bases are TGTGCCAGCAGCCAAGTCGCGGGGGGCGTACAGCCCCAGCATTTT. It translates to CASSQVAGGVQPQHF.